This T cell receptor beta chain was observed in a study of T-cell reconstitution after alpha-beta-depleted transplantation in children. General study results and limits: The study reportedly traced alpha-beta T cells about two months after transplant to several hundred expanded graft clones.

This CDR3 spans 14 amino acids. Per germline, CDR1 SGHRS and CDR2 YFSETQ. The V segment lost 4 bases and the J segment 7 bases; nucleotides outside the gene matches: 7. Note on this clonotype: Its antigen remains unidentified.

Unique molecular identifiers were incorporated into the prepared TCRbeta library. One entry per CDR3 protein results from TCRdb running MiXCR on the PCR reads. The data hold about 980,000 distinct CDR3 sequences, with under 30% observed a single time. The clonotype originates from a boy under three years old who had a stem cell transplant for SCID, so the T cells may come from the graft donor. The source was PBMCs, mostly from graft donor cells, collected 360 days after TCRalphabeta/CD19-depleted stem cell transplant. This sequence joins TRBV5-1 and TRBJ2-2; 7 bases are a match to TRBD1. In nucleotides, the CDR3 is TGCGCCAGCAGCATGGACAGGTCCATCGGGGAGCTGTTTTTT. Translating gives CASSMDRSIGELFF.